Below, 23 T cell receptor beta chains from the same sample are listed, as sequenced in a study of T cells in Graves' hyperthyroidism and ophthalmopathy. Amplification of TCR beta CDR3 regions used RNA as the template. Researchers ran a first-round RT-PCR on the TCR CDR3 using the HTBI primer set. A single record per CDR3 protein comes from TCRdb applying MiXCR to the multiplex PCR reads. This sample has around 400,000 distinct CDR3 sequences; about 12% occur once, and the top ten carry less than 10%. Material: blood. These receptors were taken from a woman aged 18-29 years with Graves' hyperthyroidism.

Concerning this clonotype: A read error is possible here, since a much larger clone lies one base away. This chain uses TRBV7-2 with TRBJ1-2; no reliable D call. Germline CDR1 is SGHTA and CDR2 is FQGNSA. The CDR3 is 15 residues long. The V end was cut by 7 bases, the J end by 2 bases, with 17 bases between. The CDR3 loop is CASTERAGVNYGYTF. The CDR3 DNA is TGTGCCAGCACCGAAAGGGCAGGTGTAAACTATGGCTACACCTTC.

Regarding this clonotype: Being one base from a much bigger clone, this may be a read error. The chain's CDR3 is CSVPRGPGSQFF. The CDR3 coding sequence is TGCAGCGTTCCGCGGGGCCCGGGATCGCAGTTCTTC. The rearrangement uses TRBV29-1 and TRBJ2-1; tentative D call: TRBD2 (6 bases). The V end was cut by 5 bases, the J end by 12 bases, with 17 bases between. This CDR3 is 12 amino acids long. Germline CDR1 and CDR2: SQVTM and ANQGSEA.

The V and J genes are TRBV25-1 and TRBJ1-2; D is unclear. This CDR3 is 12 amino acids long. Looked up from germline, CDR1 is MGHDK and CDR2 is SYGVNS. The CDR3 loop is CATNEEGYGYTF. CDR3 sequence (DNA): TGTGCAACCAACGAGGAGGGCTATGGCTACACCTTC.

There are many counts of this clonotype. V usage is TRBV6-1 and J usage is TRBJ1-2; 9 positions match TRBD1. There are 13 residues in the CDR3. After removal of 6 bases from V and 7 bases from J, the junction contained 6 bases not matched to a gene. CDR1 and CDR2 from the germline V gene are MNHNS and SASEGT. The CDR3 region is CASSWGQGVGYTF. DNA of the CDR3: TGTGCCAGCAGCTGGGGACAGGGAGTTGGCTACACCTTC.

This clonotype was counted many times. The chain uses TRBV7-9 and TRBJ2-3; tentative D call: TRBD2 (6 bases). V was clipped by 2 bases and J by 3 bases, with 12 bases between them. The CDR3 has 15 residues. CDR1 and CDR2 from the germline V gene are SEHNR and FQNEAQ (reference sequence). This CDR3 is CASSLYGGTTDTQYF. In DNA form, the CDR3 reads TGTGCCAGCAGCTTATACGGGGGTACAACAGATACGCAGTATTTT.

This clonotype was counted ten times or more. This chain links TRBV15 with TRBJ1-5; perhaps TRBD1 as D (5 bases). The CDR3 spans 15 residues. Deletions cut 0 bases from V and 7 bases from J, with 13 bases between. Germline CDR1 and CDR2: LNHNV and YYDKDF (reference sequence). In DNA form, the CDR3 reads TGTGCCACCAGCAGAGATCGGGGGGTTGCCCAGCCCCAGCATTTT. This gives the protein CATSRDRGVAQPQHF. The full variable domain, with the rest looked up from reference TRBV15 and TRBJ1-5, is DAMVIQNPRYQVTQFGKPVTLSCSQTLNHNVMYWYQQKSSQAPKLLFHYYDKDFNNEADTPDNFQSRRPNTSFCFLDIRSPGLGDTAMYLCATSRDRGVAQPQHFGDGTRLSIL.

This chain connects TRBV5-4 to TRBJ2-1; perhaps TRBD1 as D (6 bases). There are 16 residues in the CDR3. V lost 4 bases and J lost 0, with 14 bases in between. In germline, CDR1 is SGHNT, CDR2 YYREEE (reference sequence). The CDR3 nucleotides read TGTGCCAGCAGCGACCGGGACACCACCTCCTACAATGAGCAGTTCTTC. Its protein is CASSDRDTTSYNEQFF.

This clonotype has at least ten counts. The chain joins TRBV29-1 to TRBJ2-5; a weak D match, TRBD2 (5 bases). The CDR3 contains 13 residues. The V end was cut by 4 bases, the J end by 4 bases, with 13 bases between. Germline CDR1 and CDR2: SQVTM and ANQGSEA. CDR3: CSVAERTGETQYF. The CDR3 nucleotides are TGCAGCGTTGCCGAGCGGACGGGAGAGACCCAGTACTTC.

The chain employs TRBV5-1 and TRBJ2-3, with D uncertain. From germline, CDR1 is SGHRS and CDR2 YFSETQ. V gave up 2 bases and J gave up 0 bases, with 10 bases separating them. The CDR3 is made up of 15 amino acids. The CDR3 here is CASSLFTESTDTQYF. As DNA, the CDR3 is TGCGCCAGCAGCTTATTCACAGAGAGCACAGATACGCAGTATTTT.

This clonotype was seen repeatedly, ten times or more. The rearrangement joins TRBV3-1 to TRBJ2-7; D is undetermined. Germline CDR1 reads LGHDT; CDR2 reads YNNKEL (reference sequence). The CDR3 runs to 15 residues. Trimming removed 4 bases from V and 2 bases from J, with 15 bases in between. The CDR3 loop is CASSPWTDETYEQYF. The CDR3 region has the DNA TGTGCCAGCAGCCCCTGGACGGATGAAACCTACGAGCAGTACTTC.

This clonotype was seen a handful of times. The rearrangement joins TRBV12-3 or TRBV12-4 to TRBJ1-6, with D unresolved. There are 14 residues in the CDR3. V was shortened by 3 bases and J by 9 bases, with 12 bases between the two germline ends. CDR3 coding DNA: TGTGCCAGCAGTTTCGGCAGGCCCAGTTCACCCCTCCACTTT. Its translation is CASSFGRPSSPLHF.

This clonotype was counted only a few times. This may be a read error: a much more frequent sequence differs by one nucleotide. V and J are TRBV11-2 and TRBJ1-2; a possible D gene is TRBD1 (5 bases). The germline V gene encodes CDR1 SGHAT and CDR2 FQNNGV. V was pared by 0 bases and J by 4 bases, with 12 bases between. This CDR3 has 15 residues. CDR3: CASSLDPGAAYGYTF. The CDR3 DNA reads TGTGCCAGCAGCTTAGATCCCGGGGCGGCCTATGGCTACACCTTC.

This clonotype has ten or more counts. The chain has TRBV3-1 and TRBJ2-3; no firm D call. CDR1 is LGHDT and CDR2 is YNNKEL in the germline V gene (reference sequence). The CDR3 has 12 residues. V lost 6 bases, J lost 5 bases, and 9 bases lay in between. The CDR3 reads CASSSTGDTQYF. In DNA, the CDR3 is TGTGCCAGCAGTTCGACCGGAGATACGCAGTATTTT.

In this sample, this clonotype turned up a few times. The chain has TRBV20-1 and TRBJ2-7, with D maybe TRBD2 (6 bases). CDR1 and CDR2 from the germline V gene are DFQATT and SNEGSKA (reference sequence). The ends were cut back, 1 base at V and 4 bases at J, with 14 bases in the middle. This CDR3 region has 14 residues. In DNA, the CDR3 is TGCAGTGCTAGAGTGGCTAGCGAGAAGTACGAGCAGTACTTC. Encoded protein: CSARVASEKYEQYF.

This clonotype was picked up many times. This chain uses TRBV30 with TRBJ2-1; unclear D gene. CDR3 length equals 13 residues. Trimming removed 5 bases from V and 2 bases from J, with 10 bases in between. The germline CDR1 and CDR2 sequences are GTSNPN and SVGIG (reference sequence). CDR3 loop: CAWGPPPYNEQFF. CDR3 DNA: TGTGCCTGGGGACCACCACCCTACAATGAGCAGTTCTTC.

This clonotype was detected ten times or more. The chain joins TRBV12-3 or TRBV12-4 to TRBJ2-3; D gene uncertain. Trimming stripped 3 bases from V and 0 bases from J, with 16 bases between. This CDR3 is built from 17 residues. CDR3 nucleotides: TGTGCCAGCAGTTTCGGGCAGGTTCCTAGTAGCACAGATACGCAGTATTTT. Protein product: CASSFGQVPSSTDTQYF.

Ten or more counts support this clonotype. V usage is TRBV7-2 and J usage is TRBJ2-7; TRBD1 or TRBD2 may be the D gene (5 bases each). This CDR3 spans 15 amino acids. Germline V CDR1 and CDR2: SGHTA, FQGNSA. The V gene lost 2 bases and the J gene lost 3 bases, with 14 bases spanning the gap. This chain's CDR3 is CASSLSGTDFYEQYF. CDR3 in DNA: TGTGCCAGCAGCTTATCGGGGACGGATTTCTACGAGCAGTACTTC.

This clonotype was seen more than once but under ten times. The J gene is TRBJ2-3, the V gene TRBV3-1; a weak D match, TRBD2 (5 bases). The CDR3 contains 13 residues. V shed 6 bases and J shed 6 bases, with 13 bases lying between them. Germline V lookup: CDR1 LGHDT, CDR2 YNNKEL (reference sequence). The CDR3 protein is CASSFSGVDTQYF. The CDR3 coding sequence is TGTGCCAGCAGTTTCTCCGGGGTGGATACGCAGTATTTT.

This clonotype occurred a few times. The chain recombines TRBV7-6 with TRBJ2-3, with D unresolved. V dropped 0 bases and J dropped 5 bases, with 6 bases sitting between them. Germline CDR1 SGHVS, CDR2 FNYEAQ. The CDR3 consists of 13 residues. CDR3 nucleotide sequence: TGTGCCAGCAGCTTAGCTCACCAAGATACGCAGTATTTT. Its translation is CASSLAHQDTQYF.

This clonotype occurred many times. This chain uses TRBV20-1 with TRBJ2-7; no reliable D call. The CDR3 length is 13 residues. The V end lost 2 bases, the J end lost 2 bases, and 10 bases lay between the germline ends. Germline V gene lookup returns CDR1 DFQATT and CDR2 SNEGSKA (reference sequence). The CDR3 nucleotides are TGCAGTGCTAGAACCCACGGTGCCTACGAGCAGTACTTC. Protein: CSARTHGAYEQYF.

This clonotype was seen ten or more times. This chain connects TRBV7-6 to TRBJ1-5; 7 nucleotides align to TRBD1. Germline V gene data show CDR1 as SGHVS and CDR2 as FNYEAQ. J lost 5 bases, V lost 5 bases, and 3 bases had no gene match. CDR3 length equals 13 residues. CDR3 amino acids: CASSTQGDQPQHF. Here the CDR3 DNA reads TGTGCCAGCAGCACTCAGGGGGATCAGCCCCAGCATTTT.

The rearrangement links TRBV13 to TRBJ2-7; 7 bases line up with TRBD2. The CDR3 runs to 13 residues. The trim removed 7 bases at V and 7 bases at J, leaving 10 bases unmatched. Germline CDR1 and CDR2: PRHDT and FYEKMQ (reference sequence). The CDR3 nucleotides are TGTGCCAGCATCCTGGGGGGGTCGGGGGAGCAGTACTTC. Translated: CASILGGSGEQYF.

The J gene is TRBJ2-7, the V gene TRBV6-5; 10 nucleotides line up with TRBD2. Germline V CDR1 and CDR2: MNHEY, SVGAGI. The CDR3 loop spans 15 amino acids. Germline trimming cut 4 bases from V and 6 bases from J; bases unmatched to any gene: 9. As DNA, the CDR3 is TGTGCCAGCAGTTCCCGCGTAGCGGGAGGCCTCGAGCAGTACTTC. Encoded protein: CASSSRVAGGLEQYF.